One TCR beta chain is described in this entry. This record comes from a study of technical replicates of blood from a few donors. The repertoire was sequenced with immunoSEQ multiplex PCR; TCRdb's copy has only in-frame clones and lacks some. Of 60,000 to 90,000 clones in the sample, about 97% are singletons; the top ten hold roughly 0.17%. This CDR3 region has 14 residues. Per germline, CDR1 MGHDK and CDR2 SYGVNS. Trimming cost V 7 bases and J 7 bases, with 16 bases left between them. The origin of this receptor is a human donor in good health. V gene TRBV25-1 combines with J gene TRBJ2-2; tentative D call: TRBD1 (5 bases). Material for sequencing was T cells isolated from PBMCs. For the CDR3, the DNA is TGTGCCAGCAAAGGGGCAGTTTGGGGCGGGGAGCTGTTTTTT. Translation: CASKGAVWGGELFF. Drawing the rest from reference TRBV25-1 and TRBJ2-2, the complete variable domain is EADIYQTPRYLVIGTGKKITLECSQTMGHDKMYWYQQDPGMELHLIHYSYGVNSTEKGDLSSESTVSRIRTEHFPLTLESARPSHTSQYLCASKGAVWGGELFFGEGSRLTVL.